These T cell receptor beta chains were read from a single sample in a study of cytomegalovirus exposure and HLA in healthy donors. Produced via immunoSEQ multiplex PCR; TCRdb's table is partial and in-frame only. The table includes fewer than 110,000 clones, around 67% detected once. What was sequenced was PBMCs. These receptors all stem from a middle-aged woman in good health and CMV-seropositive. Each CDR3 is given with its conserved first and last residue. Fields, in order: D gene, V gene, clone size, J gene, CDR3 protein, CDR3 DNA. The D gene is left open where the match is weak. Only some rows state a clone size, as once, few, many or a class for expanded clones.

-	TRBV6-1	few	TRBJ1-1	CAAAREVYTEAFF	TGTGCCGCCGCCAGGGAGGTTTATACTGAAGCTTTCTTT
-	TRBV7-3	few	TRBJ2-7	CASSLGGPGEQYF	TGTGCCAGCAGCTTAGGAGGGCCGGGGGAGCAGTACTTC
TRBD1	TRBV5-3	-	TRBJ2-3	CARSLDPGGGQADTQYF	TGTGCCAGAAGCTTGGACCCAGGGGGCGGTCAGGCAGATACGCAGTATTTT
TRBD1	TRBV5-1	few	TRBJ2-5	CASSLQGNQETQYF	TGCGCCAGCAGCTTACAGGGGAACCAAGAGACCCAGTACTTC
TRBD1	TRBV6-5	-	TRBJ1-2	CASSYSGQLYGYTF	TGTGCCAGCAGTTACTCGGGACAGCTCTATGGCTACACCTTC
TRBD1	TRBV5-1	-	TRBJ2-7	CASSLGGQSYEQYF	TGCGCCAGCAGCTTGGGGGGACAGTCCTACGAGCAGTACTTC
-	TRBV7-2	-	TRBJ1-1	CASSLYQGNTEAFF	TGTGCCAGCAGCTTATACCAGGGTAACACTGAAGCTTTCTTT
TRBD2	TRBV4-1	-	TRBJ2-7	CASSQDQTSDYEQYF	TGCGCCAGCAGCCAAGATCAGACTAGCGACTACGAGCAGTACTTC
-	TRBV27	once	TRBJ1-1	CASSILPGRTEAFF	TGTGCCAGCAGTATCCTCCCGGGTAGAACTGAAGCTTTCTTT
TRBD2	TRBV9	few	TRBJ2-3	CASSRTSGGTDTQYF	TGTGCCAGCAGCAGGACTAGCGGGGGGACAGATACGCAGTATTTT
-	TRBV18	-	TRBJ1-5	CASSPTSVQPQHF	TGTGCCAGCTCACCAACGTCGGTTCAGCCCCAGCATTTT
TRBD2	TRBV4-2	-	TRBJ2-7	CASSQDSGTSSYEQYF	TGTGCCAGCAGCCAAGATAGCGGGACATCGTCCTACGAGCAGTACTTC
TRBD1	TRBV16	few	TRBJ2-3	CASSPFAGGLTDTQYF	TGTGCCAGCAGCCCCTTCGCAGGGGGCCTCACAGATACGCAGTATTTT
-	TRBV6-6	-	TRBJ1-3	CASSTRKSSGNTIYF	TGTGCCAGCAGCACCAGGAAGAGCTCTGGAAACACCATATATTTT
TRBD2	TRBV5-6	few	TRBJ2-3	CASSLVAGGSSTDTQYF	TGTGCCAGCAGCTTGGTAGCGGGGGGCTCTAGCACAGATACGCAGTATTTT
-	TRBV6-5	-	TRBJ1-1	CASSLTGPGTEAFF	TGTGCCAGCAGTCTCACAGGGCCGGGCACTGAAGCTTTCTTT
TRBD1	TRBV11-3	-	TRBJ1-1	CASSLAGQGGGNTEAFF	TGTGCCAGCAGCTTAGCGGGACAGGGAGGGGGGAACACTGAAGCTTTCTTT
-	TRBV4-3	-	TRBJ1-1	CASSQDGETEAFF	TGCGCCAGCAGCCAAGACGGGGAAACTGAAGCTTTCTTT
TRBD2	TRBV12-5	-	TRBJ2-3	CASGLTLAGTDTQYF	TGTGCTAGTGGTTTAACCCTAGCGGGCACAGATACGCAGTATTTT
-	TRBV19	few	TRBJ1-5	CASSIGWRGRRSNQPQHF	TGTGCCAGTAGTATAGGCTGGAGGGGACGGAGAAGCAATCAGCCCCAGCATTTT
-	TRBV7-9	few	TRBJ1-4	CASSPDGGANEKLFF	TGTGCCAGCAGCCCAGACGGGGGTGCTAATGAAAAACTGTTTTTT
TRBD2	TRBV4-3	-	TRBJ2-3	CASGGGGWAGGVEDTQYF	TGCGCCAGCGGCGGTGGAGGTTGGGCGGGGGGGGTTGAAGATACGCAGTATTTT
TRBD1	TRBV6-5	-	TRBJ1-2	CASSQAGGGGYTF	TGTGCCAGCAGTCAGGCAGGGGGCGGTGGCTACACCTTC
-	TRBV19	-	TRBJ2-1	CASTLTGTLNEQFF	TGTGCCAGTACCCTCACCGGGACTCTCAATGAGCAGTTCTTC
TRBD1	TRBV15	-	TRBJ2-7	CATSRDTGGAGQYF	TGTGCCACCAGCAGAGATACAGGGGGAGCTGGGCAGTACTTC
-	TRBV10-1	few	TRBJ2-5	CASSDHGHSQETQYF	TGCGCCAGCAGTGATCATGGACATTCCCAAGAGACCCAGTACTTC
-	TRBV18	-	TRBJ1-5	CASSPGENQPQHF	TGTGCCAGCTCACCCGGGGAAAATCAGCCCCAGCATTTT
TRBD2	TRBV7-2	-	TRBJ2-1	CASSPIAGAHEQFF	TGTGCCAGCAGCCCGATCGCGGGAGCCCATGAGCAGTTCTTC
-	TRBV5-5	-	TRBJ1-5	CASSRIDSRNQPQHF	TGTGCCAGCAGCCGAATCGACAGCCGTAATCAGCCCCAGCATTTT
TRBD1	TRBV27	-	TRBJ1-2	CASRQGARGYTF	TGTGCCAGCAGACAGGGGGCGCGGGGCTACACCTTC
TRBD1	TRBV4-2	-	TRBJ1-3	CASSETTGRVGLTSGNTIYF	TGTGCCAGCAGCGAAACGACAGGGAGAGTGGGATTGACCTCTGGAAACACCATATATTTT
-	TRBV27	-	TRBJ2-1	CASAWAGTLYNEQFF	TGTGCCAGCGCTTGGGCGGGGACCCTTTACAATGAGCAGTTCTTC
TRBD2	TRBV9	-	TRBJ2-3	CASSPYSGGRKSTDTQYF	TGTGCCAGCAGCCCATACAGCGGGGGGCGGAAATCCACAGATACGCAGTATTTT
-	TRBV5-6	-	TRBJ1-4	CASSSPGEKLFF	TGTGCCAGCAGCTCACCCGGTGAAAAACTGTTTTTT
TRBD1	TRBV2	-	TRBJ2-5	CASTWDSEETQYF	TGTGCCAGCACCTGGGACAGCGAAGAGACCCAGTACTTC
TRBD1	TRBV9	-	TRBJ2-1	CASSPWTGTDNEQFF	TGTGCCAGCAGCCCGTGGACAGGGACAGACAATGAGCAGTTCTTC
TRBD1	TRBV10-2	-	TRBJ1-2	CASSESSGQVYGYTF	TGCGCCAGCAGTGAGTCGTCGGGACAGGTCTATGGCTACACCTTC
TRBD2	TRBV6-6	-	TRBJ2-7	CASSYVAGGRGEQYF	TGTGCCAGCAGTTACGTAGCGGGGGGTCGGGGGGAGCAGTACTTC
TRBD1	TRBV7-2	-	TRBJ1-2	CASSLGRGRYGYTF	TGTGCCAGCAGCTTGGGCAGGGGGAGGTATGGCTACACCTTC
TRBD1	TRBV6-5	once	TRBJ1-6	CASSYRDRGLSLHF	TGTGCCAGCAGTTACCGGGACAGGGGGCTATCCCTCCACTTT
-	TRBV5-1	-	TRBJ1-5	CASSLNPQSGQPQHF	TGCGCCAGCAGCTTGAATCCTCAGTCGGGTCAGCCCCAGCATTTT
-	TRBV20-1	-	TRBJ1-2	CSATRLYGYTF	TGCAGTGCAACCAGACTCTATGGCTACACCTTC
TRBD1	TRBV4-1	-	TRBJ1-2	CASSQGRGRFYGYTF	TGCGCCAGCAGCCAAGGGAGGGGGCGATTCTATGGCTACACCTTC
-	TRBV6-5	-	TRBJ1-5	CASSYSRLINQPQHF	TGTGCCAGCAGTTACTCGAGGCTGATCAATCAGCCCCAGCATTTT
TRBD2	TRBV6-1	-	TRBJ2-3	CASSDSSGGSDTQYF	TGTGCCAGCAGTGACTCTAGCGGGGGGTCAGATACGCAGTATTTT
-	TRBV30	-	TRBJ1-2	CACQGKRGYTF	TGTGCCTGCCAGGGGAAACGCGGCTACACCTTC
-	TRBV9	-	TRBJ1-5	CASSVGQNSNQPQHF	TGTGCCAGCAGCGTAGGCCAGAATAGCAATCAGCCCCAGCATTTT
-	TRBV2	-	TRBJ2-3	CASSYGWGGTDTQYF	TGTGCCAGCAGCTATGGGTGGGGCGGCACAGATACGCAGTATTTT
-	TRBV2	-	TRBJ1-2	CASSEMKSASGGYTF	TGTGCCAGCAGTGAAATGAAGTCGGCATCGGGTGGCTACACCTTC
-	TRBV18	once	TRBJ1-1	CASSPQRTGNTEAFF	TGTGCCAGCTCACCACAGAGGACTGGGAACACTGAAGCTTTCTTT
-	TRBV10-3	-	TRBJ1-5	CAISESGTRREVPQHF	TGTGCCATCAGTGAGTCAGGGACTCGGAGGGAGGTACCCCAGCATTTT
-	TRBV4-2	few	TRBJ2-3	CASSRGTSTDTQYF	TGTGCCAGCAGCCGAGGGACTAGCACAGATACGCAGTATTTT
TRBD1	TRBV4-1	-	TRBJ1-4	CASSRNPSGTGGEKLFF	TGCGCCAGCAGCCGCAACCCTTCCGGGACAGGGGGCGAAAAACTGTTTTTT
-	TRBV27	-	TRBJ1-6	CASRLEFRGNSPLHF	TGTGCCAGCAGATTAGAATTCAGGGGTAATTCACCCCTCCACTTT
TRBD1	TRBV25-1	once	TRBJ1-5	CASQGDGNQPQHF	TGTGCCAGCCAGGGGGATGGCAATCAGCCCCAGCATTTT
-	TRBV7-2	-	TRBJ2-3	CASSLSSTDTQYF	TGTGCCAGCAGCTTATCGAGCACAGATACGCAGTATTTT
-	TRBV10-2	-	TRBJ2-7	CASSEAGADEQYF	TGCGCCAGCAGTGAGGCGGGGGCCGACGAGCAGTACTTC
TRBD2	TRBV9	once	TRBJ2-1	CASSKGLNNEQFF	TGTGCCAGCAGCAAGGGACTAAACAATGAGCAGTTCTTC
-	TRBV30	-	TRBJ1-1	CAWKRGGEGTEAFF	TGTGCCTGGAAACGAGGGGGTGAGGGCACTGAAGCTTTCTTT
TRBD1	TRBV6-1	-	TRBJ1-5	CASSGGTGDIQPQHF	TGTGCCAGCAGTGGCGGGACAGGGGATATTCAGCCCCAGCATTTT